The 13 T cell receptor beta chains below come from one sample, sequenced in a study of blood T cell repertoires in COVID-19. Generated by immunoSEQ multiplex PCR, the TCRdb table keeps only in-frame clones and is missing some. Among some 180,000 clones, roughly 85% were seen once, and the ten largest hold 20% to 25%. Sequenced sample: peripheral blood. The receptors here all came from a man between 60 and 70 years old with active or convalescent COVID-19.

The rearrangement joins TRBV20-1 to TRBJ1-5; 7 bases fit TRBD1. CDR1 is DFQATT and CDR2 is SNEGSKA in the germline V gene (reference sequence). The CDR3 sequence is 16 residues long. The V gene end was trimmed by 3 bases and the J gene end by 2 bases; junction bases not matched to a gene: 10. The CDR3 spells CSASRQGRSGNQPQHF. The CDR3 DNA is TGCAGTGCTAGTAGACAGGGTCGGTCGGGCAATCAGCCCCAGCATTTT.

The chain uses TRBV14 and TRBJ1-1, with 8 bases that match TRBD1. Germline values: CDR1 SGHDN, CDR2 FVKESK. The CDR3 loop spans 13 amino acids. V shed 0 bases, J shed 11 bases, and the junction held 5 bases outside the gene matches. In DNA, the CDR3 is TGTGCCAGCAGCCAAGAAACAGGGGGGAACGCTTTCTTT. The encoded protein is CASSQETGGNAFF.

The chain is built from TRBV19 and TRBJ1-5; 10 nucleotides match TRBD1. This CDR3 spans 14 amino acids. Losses at the gene ends were 5 bases for V and 5 bases for J; bases not matched to a gene: 3. CDR1 is LNHDA and CDR2 is SQIVND in the germline V gene (reference sequence). The chain's CDR3 is CASSLTGGDQPQHF. CDR3 DNA: TGTGCCAGTAGTTTGACAGGGGGCGATCAGCCCCAGCATTTT.

The chain joins TRBV7-6 to TRBJ1-3; unclear D gene. The germline gives CDR1 SGHVS, CDR2 FNYEAQ. Trimming cost V 1 base and J 1 base, with 11 bases left between them. The CDR3 is 16 residues long. CDR3 DNA: TGTGCCAGCAGCTTAGGTTACGGGGTTTCTGGAAACACCATATATTTT. It specifies CASSLGYGVSGNTIYF.

As DNA, the CDR3 is TGCAGCGTCATGGTCGGGGATTATGGCTACACCTTC. Its translation: CSVMVGDYGYTF. V usage is TRBV29-1 and J usage is TRBJ1-2; D is unresolved. The length of the CDR3 is 12 residues. V shed 6 bases and J shed 5 bases, with 13 bases lying between them. The germline CDR1 and CDR2 sequences are SQVTM and ANQGSEA.

The chain carries TRBV4-2 and TRBJ2-7, with D possibly TRBD2 on 7 matching bases. Trimming removed 2 bases at V and 4 bases at J, with 18 bases between. Germline CDR1 LGHNA, CDR2 YNFKEQ. The CDR3 loop spans 16 amino acids. CDR3 nucleotide sequence: TGTGCCAGCAGCCAAAAGGGTGGGGGGGCCCAATACGAGCAGTACTTC. It specifies CASSQKGGGAQYEQYF.

The chain links TRBV5-4 to TRBJ2-3; the match to TRBD2 covers 7 bases. V lost 1 base, J lost 5 bases, and 4 bases stayed unmatched. The germline gives CDR1 SGHNT, CDR2 YYREEE (reference sequence). This CDR3 has 14 amino acids. Here the CDR3 reads CASSLKSGVDTQYF. The CDR3 nucleotides read TGTGCCAGCAGCTTGAAAAGCGGGGTAGATACGCAGTATTTT.

This clone was recorded only once. A junction end diverges from the germline sequence, so it may reflect a read error. The rearrangement joins TRBV6-6 to TRBJ1-2, with 10 positions matching TRBD1. Germline loops: CDR1 MNHNY, CDR2 SVGAGI (reference sequence). This CDR3 comprises 12 residues. The CDR3 protein is CASRDRDRGLFF. The CDR3 coding sequence is TGTGCCAGCAGGGACCGGGACAGGGGATTATTCTTC.

The rearrangement uses TRBV4-2 and TRBJ1-2; maybe TRBD1 (5 bases). The V end was cut by 0 bases, the J end by 1 base, with 9 bases between. Germline CDR1 LGHNA, CDR2 YNFKEQ. This CDR3 is 15 amino acids long. In DNA, the CDR3 is TGTGCCAGCAGCCAAGATCGGGGGAATAACTATGGCTACACCTTC. It codes for CASSQDRGNNYGYTF.

This clone was counted once. This chain links TRBV4-2 with TRBJ1-5; D is ambiguous. This CDR3 comprises 16 residues. V dropped 0 bases and J dropped 8 bases, with 17 bases sitting between them. Germline V gene sequence: CDR1 LGHNA, CDR2 YNFKEQ. The CDR3 coding sequence is TGTGCCAGCAGCCAAGATGTGACCCGGGGAGTGGAGCCCCAGCATTTT. This translates into CASSQDVTRGVEPQHF.

This chain links TRBV5-8 with TRBJ2-7; TRBD1 is a possible D gene (6 bases). CDR3 size: 14 residues. Trimming cost V 5 bases and J 0 bases, with 12 bases left between them. The germline CDR1 and CDR2 sequences are SGHTS and YDEGEE. The CDR3 sequence is CASSLWDTSYEQYF. The CDR3 region has the DNA TGTGCCAGCAGTCTTTGGGACACCTCCTACGAGCAGTACTTC.

V and J are TRBV5-1 and TRBJ2-7; D ambiguous. Germline V gives CDR1 SGHRS, CDR2 YFSETQ. This CDR3 has 14 residues. The V end was cut by 0 bases, the J end by 2 bases, with 9 bases between. The DNA of the CDR3 is TGCGCCAGCAGCTTGGACAGTCCTACCTACGAGCAGTACTTC. This encodes CASSLDSPTYEQYF.

This chain links TRBV24-1 with TRBJ2-2, with a weak D call TRBD2 (5 bases). V lost 9 bases, J lost 2 bases, and 9 bases lay in between. From germline, CDR1 is KGHDR and CDR2 SFDVKD. This CDR3 comprises 13 residues. The CDR3 coding sequence is TGTGCCACCTCGACGGGAAACACCGGGGAGCTGTTTTTT. The encoded protein is CATSTGNTGELFF.